Below are 10 T cell receptor beta chains sequenced from a single sample in a study of blood T cell repertoires in COVID-19. TCRdb keeps only in-frame clones here, not all; method: immunoSEQ multiplex PCR. The sample records some 97,000 clones, just over 90% being singletons. Sequencing was performed on peripheral blood. These receptors all come from a man in his forties or fifties with acute or convalescent COVID-19.

The chain uses TRBV9 and TRBJ2-1, with 16 bases fitting TRBD2. The CDR3 covers 16 residues. With 4 bases clipped from V and 7 bases from J, the junction kept 5 bases outside the gene matches. CDR1 is SGDLS and CDR2 is YYNGEE in the germline V gene. DNA of the CDR3: TGTGCCAGCAGCCCGGGGACTAGCGGGAGGGCAAATGAGCAGTTCTTC. It encodes CASSPGTSGRANEQFF.

The chain joins TRBV19 to TRBJ1-1; D perhaps matches TRBD1 (6 bases). Germline assignment: CDR1 LNHDA and CDR2 SQIVND (reference sequence). This CDR3 comprises 16 residues. The V end lost 5 bases, the J end lost 1 base, and 17 bases lay between the germline ends. The CDR3 bases are TGTGCCAGTAGTCCCTTCAAACAGGGCGGGAACACTGAAGCTTTCTTT. Protein product: CASSPFKQGGNTEAFF.

The chain joins TRBV3-1 (or the pseudogene TRBV3-2) to TRBJ1-5; TRBD1 is a possible D gene (6 bases). Trimming took 4 bases from V and 3 from J, leaving 10 bases between them. The germline V gene has CDR1 LGHDT and CDR2 YNNKEL (reference sequence). This CDR3 contains 14 residues. CDR3: CASSRDTSNQPQHF. Here the CDR3 DNA reads TGTGCCAGCAGCCGGGACACATCCAATCAGCCCCAGCATTTT.

V and J are TRBV29-1 and TRBJ2-7; D is ambiguous. Trimming pared 0 bases from V and 1 base from J, leaving 7 bases between. CDR1 is SQVTM and CDR2 is ANQGSEA in the germline V gene. The CDR3 has 13 residues. The chain's CDR3 is CSVEDYDSYEQYF. CDR3 nucleotides: TGCAGCGTTGAAGACTATGATTCCTACGAGCAGTACTTC.

The chain combines TRBV5-1 with TRBJ2-7; D is perhaps TRBD2 (5 bases). V was clipped by 1 base and J by 4 bases, with 18 bases between them. There are 16 residues in the CDR3. Germline V CDR1 and CDR2: SGHRS, YFSETQ. CDR3 DNA: TGCGCCAGCAGCTTGCCCGAGGATTTTAGCGTATACGAGCAGTACTTC. Translating gives CASSLPEDFSVYEQYF. Full variable domain (remainder filled in from reference TRBV5-1 and TRBJ2-7): KAGVTQTPRYLIKTRGQQVTLSCSPISGHRSVSWYQQTPGQGLQFLFEYFSETQRNKGNFPGRFSGRQFSNSRSEMNVSTLELGDSALYLCASSLPEDFSVYEQYFGPGTRLTVT.

V gene TRBV18 combines with J gene TRBJ2-6; TRBD1 matches at 7 bases. Germline values: CDR1 KGHSH, CDR2 LQKENI. CDR3 length: 17 amino acids. V gave up 5 bases and J gave up 0 bases; unmatched junction bases: 7. DNA of the CDR3: TGTGCCAGCTCATCCGGGACAGCACGCTCTGGGGCCAACGTCCTGACTTTC. Its protein product is CASSSGTARSGANVLTF.

The rearrangement uses TRBV6-1 and TRBJ2-3; D might be TRBD2 (7 bases). V dropped 1 base and J dropped 14 bases, with 16 bases sitting between them. Germline loops: CDR1 MNHNS, CDR2 SASEGT. There are 13 residues in the CDR3. Here the CDR3 DNA reads TGTGCCAGCAGTGAAGGAGGGGGGGCCCTGGGGTATTTT. Residues: CASSEGGGALGYF.

The rearrangement joins TRBV9 to TRBJ1-6; D is perhaps TRBD1 (5 bases). This CDR3 is built from 15 residues. Germline lookup yields CDR1 SGDLS and CDR2 YYNGEE. The V gene lost 0 bases and the J gene lost 7 bases, with 11 bases spanning the gap. The CDR3, as DNA: TGTGCCAGCAGCGTAGCCGGCAGGGCAAATTCACCCCTCCACTTT. Translation: CASSVAGRANSPLHF.

This chain joins TRBV30 and TRBJ1-1; the D gene is possibly TRBD1 (5 bases). V was cut by 0 bases and J by 8 bases, with 16 bases left in between. In germline, CDR1 is GTSNPN, CDR2 SVGIG (reference sequence). This CDR3 comprises 14 residues. CDR3 loop: CAWSVQVGGYEAFF. The CDR3 bases are TGTGCCTGGAGTGTACAGGTTGGGGGGTACGAAGCTTTCTTT.

The rearrangement links TRBV19 to TRBJ1-6, with D possibly TRBD1 on 6 matching bases. The CDR3 length is 14 residues. Trimming removed 6 bases at V and 13 bases at J, with 19 bases between. CDR1 LNHDA and CDR2 SQIVND come from the germline V gene (reference sequence). The CDR3 reads CASRTGTSLLPLHF. As DNA, the CDR3 is TGTGCCAGTAGGACCGGGACATCGTTACTGCCCCTCCACTTT.